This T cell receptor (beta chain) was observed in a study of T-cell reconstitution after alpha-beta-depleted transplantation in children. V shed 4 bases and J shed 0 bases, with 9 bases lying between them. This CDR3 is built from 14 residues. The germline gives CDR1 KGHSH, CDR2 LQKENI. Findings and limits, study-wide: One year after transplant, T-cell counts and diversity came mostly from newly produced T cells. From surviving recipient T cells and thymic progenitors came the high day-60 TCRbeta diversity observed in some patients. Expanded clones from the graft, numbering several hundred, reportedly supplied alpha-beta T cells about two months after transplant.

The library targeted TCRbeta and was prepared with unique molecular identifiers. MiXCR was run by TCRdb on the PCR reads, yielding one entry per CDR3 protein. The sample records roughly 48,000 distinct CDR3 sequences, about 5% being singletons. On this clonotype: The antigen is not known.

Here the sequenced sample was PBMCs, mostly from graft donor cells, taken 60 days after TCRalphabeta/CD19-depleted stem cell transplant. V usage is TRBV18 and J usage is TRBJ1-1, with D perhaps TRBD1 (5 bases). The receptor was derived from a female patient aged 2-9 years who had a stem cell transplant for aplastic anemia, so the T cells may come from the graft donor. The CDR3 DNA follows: TGTGCCAGCTCACAACAGGAACTGAACACTGAAGCTTTCTTT. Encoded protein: CASSQQELNTEAFF.